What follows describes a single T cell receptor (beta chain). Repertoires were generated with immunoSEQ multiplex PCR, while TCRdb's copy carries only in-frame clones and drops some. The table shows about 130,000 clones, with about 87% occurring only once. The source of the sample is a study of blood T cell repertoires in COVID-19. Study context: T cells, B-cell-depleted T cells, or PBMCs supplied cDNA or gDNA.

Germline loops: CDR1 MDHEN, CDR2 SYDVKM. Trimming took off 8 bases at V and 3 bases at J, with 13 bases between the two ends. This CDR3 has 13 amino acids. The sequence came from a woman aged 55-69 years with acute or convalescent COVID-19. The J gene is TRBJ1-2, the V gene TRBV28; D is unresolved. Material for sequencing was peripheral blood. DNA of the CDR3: TGTGCCAGCTACCTAGAATCAGACTATGGCTACACCTTC. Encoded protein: CASYLESDYGYTF.